This record looks at one T cell receptor (beta chain) sequence and its context. Its antigen is as yet unknown. From germline, CDR1 is SNHLY and CDR2 FYNNEI. V lost 8 bases and J lost 3, with 8 bases in between. This CDR3 contains 11 residues. The data were obtained in a study of pediatric ulcerative colitis. Overall study findings and caveats: Rectal pinch biopsies may include blood-derived T cells. Ulcerative colitis patients shared more blood-rectal clones than controls.

Repertoires were generated with immunoSEQ multiplex PCR, while TCRdb's copy carries only in-frame clones and drops some. The table has tens of thousands of clones, 75% seen once; the top ten hold approximately 9%. Rectal tissue came from one to two pinch biopsies taken at colonoscopy. This chain connects TRBV2 to TRBJ2-7; unclear D gene. The clonotype was recovered from a boy aged 10-17 years with severe ulcerative colitis. The sequencing sample was made of gut tissue. The DNA of the CDR3 is TGTGCCAGCTTTGACCGCTACGAGCAGTACTTC. Its translation: CASFDRYEQYF.